The 17 T cell receptor beta chains below were found in one sample sequenced in a study of T-cell reconstitution after alpha-beta-depleted transplantation in children. Construction of the TCRbeta library involved unique molecular identifiers. TCRdb reprocessed the PCR reads with MiXCR, giving one entry per CDR3 protein. Among approximately 230,000 distinct CDR3 sequences listed, roughly 26% were seen once. The sample was PBMCs, taken before TCRalphabeta/CD19-depleted stem cell transplant. These receptors were obtained from a girl aged 2 to 9 with Fanconi anemia, due to receive a stem cell transplant.

This clonotype was detected only a few times. The J gene is TRBJ2-1, the V gene TRBV7-3, with TRBD2 matching 14 bases. Germline V gene lookup returns CDR1 SGHTA and CDR2 FQGTGA. The CDR3 spans 22 residues. The junction had 20 bases not matched to a gene; V was cut back by 2 bases and J by 5 bases. CDR3 protein: CASSLYDGGGLAGDIGDNEQFF. CDR3 sequence (DNA): TGTGCCAGCAGCTTATACGATGGGGGGGGACTAGCGGGAGATATAGGGGACAATGAGCAGTTCTTC.

In this sample, this clonotype turned up many times. The CDR3 sequence: CASSFFIWKGLAGNNEQFF. The DNA of the CDR3 is TGTGCCAGCAGCTTCTTTATTTGGAAGGGACTAGCGGGAAACAATGAGCAGTTCTTC. The V call is TRBV5-6, the J call TRBJ2-1; TRBD2 agrees at 13 bases. Looked up from germline, CDR1 is SGHDT and CDR2 is YYEEEE. CDR3 length: 19 amino acids. Unmatched junction bases numbered 13, after V lost 2 bases and J lost 5 bases.

This clonotype was seen repeatedly, ten times or more. The chain combines TRBV20-1 with TRBJ2-4; D is ambiguous. This CDR3 comprises 10 residues. Trimming took 2 bases from V and 5 from J, leaving 1 base between them. Germline lookup yields CDR1 DFQATT and CDR2 SNEGSKA (reference sequence). This CDR3 reads CSARQNIQYF. CDR3 in DNA: TGCAGTGCTAGACAAAACATTCAGTACTTC.

The chain joins TRBV6-1 to TRBJ1-2; no firm D call. This CDR3 spans 17 amino acids. V lost 0 bases and J 1 base, leaving 15 bases between the germline ends. Germline CDR1 reads MNHNS; CDR2 reads SASEGT. The CDR3 nucleotides are TGTGCCAGCAGTGAAGCCCTCGCGACCGGTGGTAACTATGGCTACACCTTC. Amino acids: CASSEALATGGNYGYTF.

The chain recombines TRBV20-1 with TRBJ2-7; 11 nucleotides align to TRBD2. The V segment lost 6 bases and the J segment 0 bases; nucleotides outside the gene matches: 7. Germline CDR1 is DFQATT and CDR2 is SNEGSKA (reference sequence). This CDR3 is built from 15 residues. CDR3 residues: CSAHVSGGGSYEQYF. CDR3 DNA sequence: TGCAGTGCCCACGTTAGCGGGGGGGGCTCCTACGAGCAGTACTTC.

This clonotype showed up many times. V gene TRBV6-1 combines with J gene TRBJ1-5, with no clear D. This CDR3 has 13 amino acids. Germline loops: CDR1 MNHNS, CDR2 SASEGT. Trimming shortened V by 7 bases and J by 3 bases, and 10 bases separated the two germline ends. The CDR3 is CASTTNTNQPQHF. CDR3 bases: TGTGCCAGCACGACGAATACCAATCAGCCCCAGCATTTT.

CDR3 protein: CSASGIYEQYF. The CDR3 bases are TGCAGTGCGAGCGGGATCTACGAGCAGTACTTC. The rearrangement joins TRBV20-1 to TRBJ2-7, with 7 bases aligning to TRBD2. The trim removed 6 bases at V and 3 bases at J, leaving 2 bases unmatched. The CDR3 extends over 11 amino acids. Germline assignment: CDR1 DFQATT and CDR2 SNEGSKA (reference sequence).

This chain joins TRBV20-1 and TRBJ2-7; possibly TRBD1 for D (5 bases). The CDR3 totals 12 residues. Germline CDR1 and CDR2: DFQATT and SNEGSKA (reference sequence). V dropped 6 bases and J dropped 6 bases, with 15 bases sitting between them. The CDR3 nucleotides read TGCAGTGCGAAGGGGCCTACCCTCGAGCAGTACTTC. It specifies CSAKGPTLEQYF.

The J gene is TRBJ2-1, the V gene TRBV20-1; 7 bases align to TRBD1. The CDR3 is 15 residues long. With V trimmed by 6 bases and J by 8 bases, 16 bases remained unmatched. Germline loops: CDR1 DFQATT, CDR2 SNEGSKA (reference sequence). The CDR3 coding sequence is TGCAGTGCGTATTGGCCTTCCTCCAGGGGGTATGAGCAGTTCTTC. Translating gives CSAYWPSSRGYEQFF.

This clonotype has just a few counts. This chain links TRBV10-3 with TRBJ1-1; TRBD1 is a possible D gene (6 bases). The CDR3 runs 15 residues. V was shortened by 3 bases and J by 4 bases, with 15 bases between the two germline ends. Germline V gene sequence: CDR1 ENHRY, CDR2 SYGVKD. CDR3 sequence reads: CAISDALGAVTEAFF. Written as DNA, the CDR3 is TGTGCCATCAGTGACGCGTTGGGGGCAGTCACTGAAGCTTTCTTT.

The rearrangement joins TRBV7-3 to TRBJ2-2; D unclear. The CDR3 runs to 13 residues. The germline CDR1 and CDR2 sequences are SGHTA and FQGTGA. V was clipped by 5 bases and J by 5 bases, with 9 bases between them. As DNA, the CDR3 is TGTGCCAGCAGCCGAGGCTGGACCGGGGAGCTGTTTTTT. It yields the protein CASSRGWTGELFF.

This chain links TRBV20-1 with TRBJ2-1; 12 nucleotides agree with TRBD2. Germline trimming cut 1 base from V and 2 bases from J; bases unmatched to any gene: 3. The CDR3 is 16 residues long. From germline, CDR1 is DFQATT and CDR2 SNEGSKA (reference sequence). Written as DNA, the CDR3 is TGCAGTGCTAGAGTCGGACTAGCGGGACCCTACAATGAGCAGTTCTTC. Protein: CSARVGLAGPYNEQFF.

The chain employs TRBV6-5 and TRBJ2-7; D unclear. V was shortened by 3 bases and J by 5 bases, with 17 bases between the two germline ends. Germline loops: CDR1 MNHEY, CDR2 SVGAGI. This CDR3 has 15 amino acids. The CDR3 DNA sequence: TGTGCCAGCAGTTATCAGCCCTCAGTTATGCACGAGCAGTACTTC. Its protein is CASSYQPSVMHEQYF.

The sample holds many counts of this clonotype. This chain joins TRBV29-1 and TRBJ2-7; TRBD2 might be the D (6 bases). Germline assignment: CDR1 SQVTM and CDR2 ANQGSEA. V lost 0 bases to trimming and J lost 3 bases, with 12 bases between them. The CDR3 is 14 amino acids. The CDR3 DNA reads as TGCAGCGTTGAAGAGGGGTCAGCGGGCTACGAGCAGTACTTC. Translated, it gives CSVEEGSAGYEQYF.

The chain has TRBV14 and TRBJ2-1; 9 positions match TRBD2. Germline values: CDR1 SGHDN, CDR2 FVKESK. J gave up 8 bases and V 5 bases, and 16 bases lay outside the gene matches. The CDR3 runs to 17 residues. The CDR3 coding sequence is TGTGCCAGCAGCACATTACGAGCGGGAGGAATCCGCGATGAGCAGTTCTTC. This codes for CASSTLRAGGIRDEQFF.

Ten or more counts support this clonotype. The V gene is TRBV6-6, the J gene TRBJ2-7; D possibly matches TRBD1 or TRBD2 (5 bases each). The germline V and J ends were trimmed by 6 bases and 3 bases, with 12 bases remaining between them. This CDR3 is built from 13 residues. The germline V gene has CDR1 MNHNY and CDR2 SVGAGI (reference sequence). The CDR3 bases are TGTGCCAGCAGGAGGGACCGGGACTACGAGCAGTACTTC. As protein: CASRRDRDYEQYF.

This clonotype has ten or more counts. V and J are TRBV24-1 and TRBJ2-1, with TRBD1 matching 7 bases. Germline values: CDR1 KGHDR, CDR2 SFDVKD. V lost 5 bases, J lost 8 bases, and 2 bases stayed unmatched. The CDR3 sequence is 12 residues long. The CDR3 spells CATSGDSYEQFF. CDR3 bases: TGTGCCACCAGTGGGGACAGCTATGAGCAGTTCTTC.